This T cell receptor (beta chain) stems from a study of blood T cell repertoires in COVID-19. Assay: immunoSEQ multiplex PCR; the TCRdb copy retains only in-frame clones and omits some. The sample has about 380,000 clones, 81% seen once; the top ten hold about 1%. The CDR3 runs 15 residues. The germline V and J ends were trimmed by 11 bases and 5 bases, with 24 bases remaining between them. Germline V gene sequence: CDR1 ENHRY, CDR2 SYGVKD. The clonotype was recovered from a human donor with acute or convalescent COVID-19. The donor label of this sample is uncertain. Material for sequencing was peripheral blood. The V and J genes are TRBV10-3 and TRBJ1-1; a weak D match, TRBD1 (6 bases). The CDR3 nucleotides read TGTGCCTCCCAACCGTCGGACAGCTTGGGGACTGAAGCTTTCTTT. Translating gives CASQPSDSLGTEAFF.